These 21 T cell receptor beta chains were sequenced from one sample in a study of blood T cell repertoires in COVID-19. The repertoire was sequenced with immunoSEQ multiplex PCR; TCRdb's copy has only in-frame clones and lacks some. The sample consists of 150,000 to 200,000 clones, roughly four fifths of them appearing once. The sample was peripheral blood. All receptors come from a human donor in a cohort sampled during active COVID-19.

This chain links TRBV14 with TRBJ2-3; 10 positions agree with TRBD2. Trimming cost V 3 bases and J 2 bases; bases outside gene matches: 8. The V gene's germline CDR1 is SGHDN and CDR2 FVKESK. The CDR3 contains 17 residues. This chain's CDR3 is CASSHFQRGGHTDTQYF. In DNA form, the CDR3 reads TGTGCCAGCAGCCATTTCCAGCGGGGGGGCCACACAGATACGCAGTATTTT.

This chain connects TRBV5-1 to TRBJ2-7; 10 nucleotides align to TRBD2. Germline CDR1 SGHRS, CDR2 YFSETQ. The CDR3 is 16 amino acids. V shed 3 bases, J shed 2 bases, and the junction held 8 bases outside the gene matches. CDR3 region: CASSWTLSGGAYEQYF. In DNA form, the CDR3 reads TGCGCCAGCAGCTGGACCCTCAGCGGGGGGGCCTACGAGCAGTACTTC.

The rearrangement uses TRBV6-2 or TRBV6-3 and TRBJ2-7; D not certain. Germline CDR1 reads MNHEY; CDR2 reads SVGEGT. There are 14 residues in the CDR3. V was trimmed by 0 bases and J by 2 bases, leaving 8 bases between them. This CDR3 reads CASSYSSGPYEQYF. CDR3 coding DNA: TGTGCCAGCAGTTACTCATCCGGTCCCTACGAGCAGTACTTC.

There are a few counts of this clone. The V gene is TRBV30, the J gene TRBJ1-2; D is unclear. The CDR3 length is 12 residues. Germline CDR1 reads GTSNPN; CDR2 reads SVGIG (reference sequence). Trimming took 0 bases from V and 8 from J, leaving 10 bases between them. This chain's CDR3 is CAWSVPRGGYTF. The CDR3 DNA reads TGTGCCTGGAGTGTACCCCGGGGAGGCTACACCTTC.

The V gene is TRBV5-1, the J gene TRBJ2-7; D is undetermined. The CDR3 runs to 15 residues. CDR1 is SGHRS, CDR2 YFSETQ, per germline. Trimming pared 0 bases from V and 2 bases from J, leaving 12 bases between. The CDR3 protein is CASSLAPKQTYEQYF. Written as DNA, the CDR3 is TGCGCCAGCAGCTTGGCCCCCAAACAAACCTACGAGCAGTACTTC.

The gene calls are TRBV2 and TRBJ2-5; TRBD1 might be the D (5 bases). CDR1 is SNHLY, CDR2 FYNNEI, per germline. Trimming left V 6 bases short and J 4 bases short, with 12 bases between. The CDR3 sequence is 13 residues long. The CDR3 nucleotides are TGTGCCAGCAGGGGCAGGGTGGGAGAGACCCAGTACTTC. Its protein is CASRGRVGETQYF.

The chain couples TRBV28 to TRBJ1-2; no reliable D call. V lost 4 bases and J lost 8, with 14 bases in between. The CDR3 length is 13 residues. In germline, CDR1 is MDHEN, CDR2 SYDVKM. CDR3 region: CASSSQAGRGYTF. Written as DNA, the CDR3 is TGTGCCAGCAGTTCCCAAGCCGGGAGGGGCTACACCTTC.

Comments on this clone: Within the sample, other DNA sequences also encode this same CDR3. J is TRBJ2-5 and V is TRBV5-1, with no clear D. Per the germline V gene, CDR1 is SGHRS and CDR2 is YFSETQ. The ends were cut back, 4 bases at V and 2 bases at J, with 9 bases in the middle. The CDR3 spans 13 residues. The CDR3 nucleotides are TGCGCCAGCAGCCTTGGCAGGCAAGAGACCCAGTACTTC. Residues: CASSLGRQETQYF.

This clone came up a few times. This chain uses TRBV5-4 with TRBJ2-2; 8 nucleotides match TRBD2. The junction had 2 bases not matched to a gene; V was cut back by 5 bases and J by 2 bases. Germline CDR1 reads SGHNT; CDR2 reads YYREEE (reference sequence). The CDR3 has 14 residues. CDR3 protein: CASRSGGNTGELFF. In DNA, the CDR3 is TGTGCCAGCAGGAGCGGGGGAAACACCGGGGAGCTGTTTTTT.

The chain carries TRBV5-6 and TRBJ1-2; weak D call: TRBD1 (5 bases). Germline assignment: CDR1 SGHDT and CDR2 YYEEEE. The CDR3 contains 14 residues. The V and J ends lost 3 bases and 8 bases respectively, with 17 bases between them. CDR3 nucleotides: TGTGCCAGCAGCTGGGGGGGAGAACCTATGGGCTACACCTTC. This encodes CASSWGGEPMGYTF.

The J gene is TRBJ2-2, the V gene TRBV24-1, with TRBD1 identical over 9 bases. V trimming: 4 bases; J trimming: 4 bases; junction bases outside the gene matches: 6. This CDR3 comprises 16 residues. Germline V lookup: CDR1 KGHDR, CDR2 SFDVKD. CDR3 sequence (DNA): TGTGCCACCAGTGAGACAGGGGGTCAGAGCACCGGGGAGCTGTTTTTT. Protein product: CATSETGGQSTGELFF.

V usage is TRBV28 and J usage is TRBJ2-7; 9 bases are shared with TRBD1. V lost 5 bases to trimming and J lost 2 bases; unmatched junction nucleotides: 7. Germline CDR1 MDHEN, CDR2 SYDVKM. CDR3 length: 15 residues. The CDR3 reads CASSPGTGRAYEQYF. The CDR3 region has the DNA TGTGCCAGCAGTCCCGGGACAGGGCGTGCCTACGAGCAGTACTTC.

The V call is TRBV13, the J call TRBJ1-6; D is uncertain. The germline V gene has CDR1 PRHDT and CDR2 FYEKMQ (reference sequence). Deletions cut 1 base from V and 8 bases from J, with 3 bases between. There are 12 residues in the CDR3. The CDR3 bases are TGTGCCAGCAGCTTAGCTGATTCACCCCTCCACTTT. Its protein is CASSLADSPLHF.

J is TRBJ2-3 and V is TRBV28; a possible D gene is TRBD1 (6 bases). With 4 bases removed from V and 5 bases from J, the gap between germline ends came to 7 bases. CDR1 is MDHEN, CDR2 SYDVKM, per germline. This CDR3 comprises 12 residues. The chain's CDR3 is CASSSGVDTQYF. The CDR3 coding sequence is TGTGCCAGCAGTTCAGGGGTAGATACGCAGTATTTT.

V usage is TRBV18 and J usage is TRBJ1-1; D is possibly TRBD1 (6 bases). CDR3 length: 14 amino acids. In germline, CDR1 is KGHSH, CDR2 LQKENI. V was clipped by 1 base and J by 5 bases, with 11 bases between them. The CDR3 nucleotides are TGTGCCAGCTCACCACGACAGGAGCCGACTGAAGCTTTCTTT. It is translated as CASSPRQEPTEAFF.

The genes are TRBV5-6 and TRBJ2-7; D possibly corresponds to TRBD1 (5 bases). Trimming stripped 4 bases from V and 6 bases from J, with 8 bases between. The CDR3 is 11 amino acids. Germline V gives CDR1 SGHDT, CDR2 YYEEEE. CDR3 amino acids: CASSTQGEQYF. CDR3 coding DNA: TGTGCCAGCAGCACCCAGGGCGAGCAGTACTTC. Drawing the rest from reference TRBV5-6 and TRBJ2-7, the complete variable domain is DAGVTQSPTHLIKTRGQQVTLRCSPKSGHDTVSWYQQALGQGPQFIFQYYEEEERQRGNFPDRFSGHQFPNYSSELNVNALLLGDSALYLCASSTQGEQYFGPGTRLTVT.

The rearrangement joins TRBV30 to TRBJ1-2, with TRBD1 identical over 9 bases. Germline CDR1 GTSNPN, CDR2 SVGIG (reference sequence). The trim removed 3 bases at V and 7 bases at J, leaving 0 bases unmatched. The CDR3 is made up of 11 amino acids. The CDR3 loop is CAWRDRGGYTF. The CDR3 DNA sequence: TGTGCCTGGAGGGACAGGGGTGGCTACACCTTC.

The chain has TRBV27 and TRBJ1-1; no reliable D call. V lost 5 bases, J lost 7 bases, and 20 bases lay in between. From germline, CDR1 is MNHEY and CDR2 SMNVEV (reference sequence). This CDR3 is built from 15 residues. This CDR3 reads CASSPSAPPRGEAFF. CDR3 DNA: TGTGCCAGCAGTCCATCCGCCCCTCCCCGGGGTGAAGCTTTCTTT.

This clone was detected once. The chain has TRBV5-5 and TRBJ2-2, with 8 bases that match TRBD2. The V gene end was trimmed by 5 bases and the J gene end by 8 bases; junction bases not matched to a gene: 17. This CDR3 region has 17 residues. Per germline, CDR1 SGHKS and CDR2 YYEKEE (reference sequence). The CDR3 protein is CASSPRGRGAVIGELFF. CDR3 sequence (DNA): TGTGCCAGCAGTCCTCGCGGGCGGGGGGCTGTAATAGGGGAGCTGTTTTTT. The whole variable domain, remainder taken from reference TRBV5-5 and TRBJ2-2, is DAGVTQSPTHLIKTRGQQVTLRCSPISGHKSVSWYQQVLGQGPQFIFQYYEKEERGRGNFPDRFSARQFPNYSSELNVNALLLGDSALYLCASSPRGRGAVIGELFFGEGSRLTVL.

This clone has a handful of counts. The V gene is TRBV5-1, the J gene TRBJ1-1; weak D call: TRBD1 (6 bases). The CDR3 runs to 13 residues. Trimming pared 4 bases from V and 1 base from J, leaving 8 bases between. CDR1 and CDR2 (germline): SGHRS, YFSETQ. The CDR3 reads CASSEGGNTEAFF. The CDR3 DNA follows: TGCGCCAGCAGCGAAGGGGGGAACACTGAAGCTTTCTTT.

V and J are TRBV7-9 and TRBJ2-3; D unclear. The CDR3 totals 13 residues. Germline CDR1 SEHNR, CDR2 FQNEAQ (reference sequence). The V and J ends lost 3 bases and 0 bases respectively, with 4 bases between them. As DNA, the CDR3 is TGTGCCAGCAGCTTTAGTAGCACAGATACGCAGTATTTT. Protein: CASSFSSTDTQYF.